The TCR beta chain under discussion was sequenced for a study of blood T cell repertoires in COVID-19. The overall study: Sample material is recorded as cDNA or gDNA derived from T cells, B-cell-depleted T cells, or PBMCs.

V lost 5 bases to trimming and J lost 4 bases; unmatched junction nucleotides: 7. Germline V CDR1 and CDR2: SGHTA, FQGTGA. The CDR3 spans 15 residues. How the authors handled the data: Estimation of nucleated cell counts relied on the amplification of reference gene primers. Profiling relied on immunoSEQ multiplex PCR, and the TCRdb table lists in-frame clones only, not all of them. V and J calls and clone size follow that table, whereas D and trimming were derived from the DNA. The sample contains fewer than 50,000 clones, 70% to 85% of which appear only once. This clone was detected only once. Specimen: peripheral blood. This chain links TRBV7-3 with TRBJ2-3; 9 nucleotides line up with TRBD1. This sequence originates from a man aged 65-85 years with acute or convalescent COVID-19. CDR3 residues: CASSPTGGSADTQYF. CDR3 DNA: TGTGCCAGCAGCCCAACAGGGGGCAGTGCAGATACGCAGTATTTT.